The clone carrying this TCR beta chain was counted between two and nine times. The antigen is unknown. The sample belongs to a study of CD8 T cells in ankylosing spondylitis. Findings and caveats of the study: There was reportedly significant enrichment of clones that were disease-linked in matched ankylosing spondylitis synovial fluid. In reactive arthritis synovial fluid and blood, some motif variants had been reported before. A motif of under 10 highly homologous TCR beta variants was seen as apparently characteristic of ankylosing spondylitis blood. A CD8+ phenotype characterized the disease-linked clones, which were relatively rare in peripheral blood.

This CDR3 has 13 amino acids. Trimming removed 0 bases from V and 8 bases from J, with 10 bases in between. Germline V lookup: CDR1 MRHNA, CDR2 SNTAGT. Construction of TCR beta libraries was performed using quantitative 5'-RACE with molecular barcodes. Each CDR3 protein is one row after TCRdb ran MiXCR on the 5' RACE reads. The sample includes more than 650,000 distinct CDR3 sequences, roughly 12% of them seen just once. V and J are TRBV6-4 and TRBJ1-2; weak D call: TRBD1 (5 bases). Material for sequencing was blood, either unsorted or a sorted T cell fraction (not recorded which). The receptor was isolated from a male donor with ankylosing spondylitis. The CDR3 region is CASSDSRRGGYTF. The CDR3 DNA follows: TGTGCCAGCAGTGACTCCCGGAGGGGCGGCTACACCTTC.